This is a list of T cell receptor beta chains from one sample in a study of shared clonotypes between healthy human individuals. Using immunoSEQ multiplex PCR, the repertoire was profiled, and TCRdb retains in-frame clones only, with some absent. The repertoire has more than 2,000,000 clones, 93% of them found once; the top ten carry 0.35% to 0.45%. Sequencing was performed on naive CD4+ T cells from PBMCs. The source is a man younger than 30 in good health. Some clones in this sample may be carry-over from other donors' samples. The CDR3 runs from the conserved cysteine through the conserved F or W. D genes are given only for firm matches. The size field is filled for only some rows; it gives once, few, many or a size class.

D,V,size,J,DNA,CDR3
.,TRBV10-3,.,TRBJ2-7,TGTGCCATCAGTGAGGGGCTCAGCTCCTACGAGCAGTACTTC,CAISEGLSSYEQYF
.,TRBV29-1,once,TRBJ1-1,TGCAGCGACTCGGGACTCTTTAAGCCTGAAGCTTTCTTT,CSDSGLFKPEAFF
.,TRBV9,.,TRBJ1-3,TGTGCCAGCAGCCCAGATCCCTCTGGAAACACCATATATTTT,CASSPDPSGNTIYF
TRBD1,TRBV19,.,TRBJ2-3,TGTGCCAGTAACCACGGACAGGCACCAGATACGCAGTATTTT,CASNHGQAPDTQYF
.,TRBV14,.,TRBJ2-1,TGTGCCAGCAGCCAAGGAGGGTCCTACAATGAGCAGTTCTTC,CASSQGGSYNEQFF
.,TRBV19,.,TRBJ1-2,TGTGCCAGTAGTATTAGTCGGGCCCGGAGCGCCTATGGCTACACCTTC,CASSISRARSAYGYTF
.,TRBV6-5,.,TRBJ1-5,TGTGCCAGCAGCCCCCGGACTTTGCAGCCCCAGCATTTT,CASSPRTLQPQHF
.,TRBV5-4,.,TRBJ2-3,TGTGCCAGCAGCCGTGGGGGAGTTAAGAGCACAGATACGCAGTATTTT,CASSRGGVKSTDTQYF
TRBD2,TRBV29-1,.,TRBJ2-3,TGCAGCGCTAGCGGGATTACTGATACGCAGTATTTT,CSASGITDTQYF
TRBD1,TRBV18,once,TRBJ1-5,TGTGCCAGCCTACAGGGGGTCAATCAGCCCCAGCATTTT,CASLQGVNQPQHF
TRBD1,TRBV18,.,TRBJ2-7,TGTGCCAGCTCCGGGACAGGTTTCCACGAGCAGTACTTC,CASSGTGFHEQYF
TRBD1,TRBV7-2,.,TRBJ2-7,TGTGCCAGCAGCCGATACAGGGGAACCTACGAGCAGTACTTC,CASSRYRGTYEQYF
TRBD1,TRBV5-6,.,TRBJ2-3,TGTGCCAGCAGCCTAGGGGGCTACCTTGTACACACAGATACGCAGTATTTT,CASSLGGYLVHTDTQYF
.,TRBV28,.,TRBJ2-6,TGTGCCAGCAGCAACTACCTCCCTGGGGCCAACGTCCTGACTTTC,CASSNYLPGANVLTF
.,TRBV28,.,TRBJ2-3,TGTGCCAGCAGTTTTTTGTCGAGAAGCGGGCGAGGCACAGATACGCAGTATTTT,CASSFLSRSGRGTDTQYF
.,TRBV4-2,.,TRBJ1-5,TGTGCCAGCAGCCTCGCGGGAGGTCAGCCCCAGCATTTT,CASSLAGGQPQHF
.,TRBV30,once,TRBJ2-4,TGTGCCCAAGGGGAGGTCAAAAACATTCAGTACTTC,CAQGEVKNIQYF
.,TRBV6-5,once,TRBJ1-6,TGTGCCAGCAGTCGACAGAGCTATAATTCACCCCTCCACTTT,CASSRQSYNSPLHF
.,TRBV5-1,.,TRBJ2-7,TGCGCCAGCAGCCCGGTAGGGGGGAGGGGCGACGAGCAGTACTTC,CASSPVGGRGDEQYF
.,TRBV5-4,.,TRBJ2-1,TGTGCCAGCAGCTTGAGTGGGAGGCCACGGAAGTTCTTC,CASSLSGRPRKFF
.,TRBV2,.,TRBJ2-7,TGTGCCAGCAGATGGGACGGGACCTTCTACGAGCAGTACTTC,CASRWDGTFYEQYF
.,TRBV7-2,.,TRBJ2-7,TGTGCCAGCAGCTTGGAGTACGAGCAGTACTTC,CASSLEYEQYF
.,TRBV27,.,TRBJ2-7,TGTGCCAGCACCGACGGATACTCGTACACCTACGAGCAGTACTTC,CASTDGYSYTYEQYF
.,TRBV6-1,.,TRBJ1-1,TGTGCCAGCAGAGCCTCCGAATCCCCGGGGACTGAAGCTTTCTTT,CASRASESPGTEAFF
.,TRBV7-2,.,TRBJ1-1,TGTGCCAGCAGCTTAGGTTTGGAGACTGAAGCTTTCTTT,CASSLGLETEAFF
.,TRBV7-2,.,TRBJ2-2,TGTGCCAGCAGTCTTGGCTTGGCCGGGGAGCTGTTTTTT,CASSLGLAGELFF
.,TRBV4-1,.,TRBJ2-2,TGCGCCAGCAGCCAAGTTTACGGAACGGCGTTCGTCTTGGGGGAGCTGTTTTTT,CASSQVYGTAFVLGELFF
TRBD2,TRBV7-2,.,TRBJ2-7,TGTGCCAGCAGCTTACCGTTGGCGGGAGTGGGGGAGCAGTACTTC,CASSLPLAGVGEQYF